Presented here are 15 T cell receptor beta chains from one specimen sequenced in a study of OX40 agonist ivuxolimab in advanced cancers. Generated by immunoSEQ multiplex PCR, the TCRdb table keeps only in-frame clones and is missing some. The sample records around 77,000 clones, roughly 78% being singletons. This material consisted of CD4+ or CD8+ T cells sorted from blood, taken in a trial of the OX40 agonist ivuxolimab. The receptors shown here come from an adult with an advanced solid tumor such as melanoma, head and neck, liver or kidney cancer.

CDR3 coding DNA: TGTGCCAGCAGCCAACATAGGGATCCTAACTATGGCTACACCTTC. Translation: CASSQHRDPNYGYTF. The chain has TRBV4-2 and TRBJ1-2; D is unclear. This CDR3 is 15 amino acids long. The germline V gene encodes CDR1 LGHNA and CDR2 YNFKEQ. V was clipped by 2 bases and J by 0 bases, with 10 bases between them.

CDR3 nucleotides: TGTGCCAGCAGTTACTCTGGGGAATACCAAGAGACCCAGTACTTC. Its translation is CASSYSGEYQETQYF. The chain is built from TRBV6-5 and TRBJ2-5; the D is unclear. The CDR3 length is 15 residues. The germline CDR1 and CDR2 sequences are MNHEY and SVGAGI. Deletions cut 0 bases from V and 0 bases from J, with 8 bases between.

The CDR3 coding sequence is TGTGCCAGTAGTTGGGCCCCCGAGACATCCACAGATACGCAGTATTTT. Its protein is CASSWAPETSTDTQYF. The rearrangement joins TRBV19 to TRBJ2-3, with unresolved D. The V end lost 5 bases, the J end lost 2 bases, and 17 bases lay between the germline ends. CDR1 LNHDA and CDR2 SQIVND come from the germline V gene (reference sequence). The CDR3 length is 16 residues.

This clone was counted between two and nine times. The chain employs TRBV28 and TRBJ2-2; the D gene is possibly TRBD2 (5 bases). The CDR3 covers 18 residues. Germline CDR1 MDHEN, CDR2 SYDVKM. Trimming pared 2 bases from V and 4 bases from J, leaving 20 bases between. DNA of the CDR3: TGTGCCAGCAGTTTAGGGCGACTTTTCCGGGATCGCACCGGGGAGCTGTTTTTT. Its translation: CASSLGRLFRDRTGELFF.

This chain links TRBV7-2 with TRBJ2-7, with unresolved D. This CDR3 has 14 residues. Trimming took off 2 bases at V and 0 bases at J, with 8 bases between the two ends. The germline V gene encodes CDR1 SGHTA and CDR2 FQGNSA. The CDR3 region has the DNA TGTGCCAGCAGCTTAACCGGATCCTCCTACGAGCAGTACTTC. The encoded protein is CASSLTGSSYEQYF.

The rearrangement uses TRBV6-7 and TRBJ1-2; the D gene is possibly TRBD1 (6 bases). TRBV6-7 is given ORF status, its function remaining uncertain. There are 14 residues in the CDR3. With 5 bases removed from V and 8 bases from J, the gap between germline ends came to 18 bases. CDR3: CASSHPDRPRGYTF. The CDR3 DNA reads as TGTGCCAGCAGTCACCCCGACAGGCCAAGGGGCTACACCTTC.

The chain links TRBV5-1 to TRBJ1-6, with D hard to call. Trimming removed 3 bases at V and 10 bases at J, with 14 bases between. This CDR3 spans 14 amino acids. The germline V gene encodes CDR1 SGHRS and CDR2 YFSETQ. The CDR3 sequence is CASSSRPTLSPLHF. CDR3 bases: TGCGCCAGCAGCTCTAGGCCCACCTTATCACCCCTCCACTTT. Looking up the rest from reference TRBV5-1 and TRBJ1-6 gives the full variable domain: KAGVTQTPRYLIKTRGQQVTLSCSPISGHRSVSWYQQTPGQGLQFLFEYFSETQRNKGNFPGRFSGRQFSNSRSEMNVSTLELGDSALYLCASSSRPTLSPLHFGNGTRLTVT.

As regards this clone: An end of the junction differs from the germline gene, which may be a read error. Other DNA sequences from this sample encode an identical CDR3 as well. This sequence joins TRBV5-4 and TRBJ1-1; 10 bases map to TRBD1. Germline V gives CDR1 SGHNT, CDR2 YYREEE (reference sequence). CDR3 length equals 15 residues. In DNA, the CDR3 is TGCGCCAGCAGCCACAGACAGGGGGCGGGCACTGAAGCTTTCTTT. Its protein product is CASSHRQGAGTEAFF.

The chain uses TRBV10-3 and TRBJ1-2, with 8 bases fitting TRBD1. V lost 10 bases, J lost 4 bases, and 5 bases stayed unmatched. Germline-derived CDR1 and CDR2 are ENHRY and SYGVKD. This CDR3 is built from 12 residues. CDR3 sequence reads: CANQDRGYGYTF. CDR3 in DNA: TGTGCCAACCAAGACAGGGGCTATGGCTACACCTTC.

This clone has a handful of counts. The CDR3 reads CASSLSGFQPQHF. The CDR3 coding sequence is TGTGCCAGCAGCTTGTCCGGGTTTCAGCCCCAGCATTTT. The chain joins TRBV5-6 to TRBJ1-5; D remains ambiguous. Germline values: CDR1 SGHDT, CDR2 YYEEEE. The CDR3 contains 13 residues. Trimming stripped 1 base from V and 6 bases from J, with 8 bases between.

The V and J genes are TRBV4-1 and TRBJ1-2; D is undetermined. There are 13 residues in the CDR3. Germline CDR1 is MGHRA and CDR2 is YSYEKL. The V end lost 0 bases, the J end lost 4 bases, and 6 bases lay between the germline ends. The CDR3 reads CASSQDHTYGYTF. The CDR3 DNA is TGCGCCAGCAGCCAAGATCACACCTATGGCTACACCTTC.

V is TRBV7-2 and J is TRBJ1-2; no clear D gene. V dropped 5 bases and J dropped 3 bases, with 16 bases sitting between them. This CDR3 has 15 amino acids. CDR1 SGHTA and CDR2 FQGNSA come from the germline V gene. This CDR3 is CASSQMGSTDYGYTF. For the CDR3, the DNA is TGTGCCAGCAGCCAAATGGGTTCGACGGACTATGGCTACACCTTC.

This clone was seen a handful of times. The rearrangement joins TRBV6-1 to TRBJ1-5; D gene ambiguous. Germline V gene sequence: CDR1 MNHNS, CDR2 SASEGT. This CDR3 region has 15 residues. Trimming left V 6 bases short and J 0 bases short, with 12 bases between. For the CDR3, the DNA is TGTGCCAGCAGACCTCTCTGGGGTAGCAATCAGCCCCAGCATTTT. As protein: CASRPLWGSNQPQHF.

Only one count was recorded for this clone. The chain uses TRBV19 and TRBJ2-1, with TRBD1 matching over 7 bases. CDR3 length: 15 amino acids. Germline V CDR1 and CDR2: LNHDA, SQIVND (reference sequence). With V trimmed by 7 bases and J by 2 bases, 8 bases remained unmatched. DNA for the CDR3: TGTGCCAGTAAGGGTGCACAGGGGCCCTACAATGAGCAGTTCTTC. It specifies CASKGAQGPYNEQFF.

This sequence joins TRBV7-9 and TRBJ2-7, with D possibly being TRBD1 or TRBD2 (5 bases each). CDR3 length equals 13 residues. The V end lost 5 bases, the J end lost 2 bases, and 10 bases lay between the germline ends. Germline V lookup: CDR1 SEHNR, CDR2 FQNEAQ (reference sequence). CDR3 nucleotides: TGTGCCAGCAGCCTACAGGAGGCCTACGAGCAGTACTTC. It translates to CASSLQEAYEQYF.